The 18 T cell receptor beta chains presented below share a single source sample, sequenced in a study of a mutant IDH1 vaccine in newly diagnosed glioma. No antigen has been identified for these receptors. Noted time point: week 35, safety follow-up. A single vaccine dose contained 300 ug of mutant IDH1 20-mer peptide, and topical imiquimod was used with it. Here immunoSEQ multiplex PCR was the method, and the copy in TCRdb shows in-frame clones only, minus some. The table lists tens of thousands of clones, 65% to 90% of them singletons, with around 5% in the top ten. This sample comprised PBMCs, obtained from a glioma patient whose treatment included an IDH1 peptide vaccine. The receptors stem from a woman in her forties with glioma. Some clones in this sample may be carry-over from other donors' samples.

The V gene is TRBV6-1, the J gene TRBJ2-2, with D possibly being TRBD1 (6 bases). From germline, CDR1 is MNHNS and CDR2 SASEGT. The V gene lost 4 bases and the J gene lost 1 base, with 7 bases spanning the gap. The CDR3 runs to 14 residues. CDR3 coding DNA: TGTGCCAGCAGTGCGACAGGGAACACCGGGGAGCTGTTTTTT. Its translation is CASSATGNTGELFF.

This rearrangement joins TRBV5-1 to TRBJ1-2; 8 nucleotides align to TRBD1. This CDR3 is 16 amino acids long. Germline CDR1 SGHRS, CDR2 YFSETQ. The ends lost 0 bases at V and 6 bases at J; junction bases unmatched: 10. CDR3 DNA: TGCGCCAGCAGCTTGGCCTTAATAACGACAGGGGATGGCTACACCTTC. It codes for CASSLALITTGDGYTF.

The V and J genes are TRBV5-1 and TRBJ2-7; 7 bases line up with TRBD1. The V and J ends lost 4 bases and 6 bases, in that order; junction bases with no gene match: 10. Per germline, CDR1 SGHRS and CDR2 YFSETQ. This CDR3 contains 14 residues. The CDR3 loop reads CASSLRGGRSEQYF. The CDR3 DNA sequence: TGCGCCAGCAGCCTGCGAGGGGGCCGTTCCGAGCAGTACTTC.

The chain has TRBV9 and TRBJ2-3; 8 bases fit TRBD2. V lost 3 bases and J lost 1; bases outside the gene matches: 4. Per the germline V gene, CDR1 is SGDLS and CDR2 is YYNGEE. The CDR3 loop spans 15 amino acids. This chain's CDR3 is CASSGLAGRTDTQYF. CDR3 nucleotides: TGTGCCAGCAGCGGATTAGCGGGACGCACAGATACGCAGTATTTT. The whole variable domain, remainder taken from reference TRBV9 and TRBJ2-3, is DSGVTQTPKHLITATGQRVTLRCSPRSGDLSVYWYQQSLDQGLQFLIQYYNGEERAKGNILERFSAQQFPDLHSELNLSSLELGDSALYFCASSGLAGRTDTQYFGPGTRLTVL.

The chain recombines TRBV5-6 with TRBJ2-3, with unresolved D. Trimming shortened V by 1 base and J by 4 bases, and 4 bases separated the two germline ends. The CDR3 spans 12 residues. CDR1 SGHDT and CDR2 YYEEEE come from the germline V gene. The CDR3 here is CASSLFADTQYF. CDR3 in DNA: TGTGCCAGCAGCTTGTTCGCAGATACGCAGTATTTT.

The chain links TRBV9 to TRBJ1-3; unclear D gene. CDR3 length: 15 residues. Germline V gene data show CDR1 as SGDLS and CDR2 as YYNGEE. V was pared by 4 bases and J by 0 bases, with 11 bases between. The chain's CDR3 is CASSPPADSGNTIYF. In DNA, the CDR3 is TGTGCCAGCAGCCCCCCTGCCGACTCTGGAAACACCATATATTTT. The full variable domain, completed using reference TRBV9 and TRBJ1-3, is DSGVTQTPKHLITATGQRVTLRCSPRSGDLSVYWYQQSLDQGLQFLIQYYNGEERAKGNILERFSAQQFPDLHSELNLSSLELGDSALYFCASSPPADSGNTIYFGEGSWLTVV.

This chain links TRBV27 with TRBJ1-5; no clear D gene. The germline V and J ends were trimmed by 5 bases and 11 bases, with 13 bases remaining between them. This CDR3 comprises 12 residues. Germline CDR1 MNHEY, CDR2 SMNVEV (reference sequence). CDR3 coding DNA: TGTGCCAGCAGTCGCCGGGAGGTTACCCAGCATTTT. This gives the protein CASSRREVTQHF.

This clone was picked up a small number of times. The sample has other DNA sequences that encode this CDR3 too. The chain joins TRBV5-4 to TRBJ2-5; tentatively, D is TRBD1 or TRBD2 (6 bases each). Germline CDR1 and CDR2: SGHNT and YYREEE (reference sequence). The CDR3 is 13 residues long. The V end lost 0 bases, the J end lost 5 bases, and 8 bases lay between the germline ends. CDR3 coding DNA: TGTGCCAGCAGCTTGGGGGGGGCCGAGACCCAGTACTTC. As protein: CASSLGGAETQYF.

The chain employs TRBV7-2 and TRBJ1-1, with a possible D match to TRBD1 (5 bases). This CDR3 is built from 14 residues. Germline values: CDR1 SGHTA, CDR2 FQGNSA. The V end lost 4 bases, the J end lost 3 bases, and 12 bases lay between the germline ends. CDR3 sequence: CASSSRRGYTEAFF. The DNA of the CDR3 is TGTGCCAGCAGCTCGAGGAGGGGCTACACTGAAGCTTTCTTT. Using reference TRBV7-2 and TRBJ1-1 for the parts outside the CDR3, the full variable domain is GAGVSQSPSNKVTEKGKDVELRCDPISGHTALYWYRQSLGQGLEFLIYFQGNSAPDKSGLPSDRFSAERTGGSVSTLTIQRTQQEDSAVYLCASSSRRGYTEAFFGQGTRLTVV.

This CDR3 reads CASSGRLEGYTF. CDR3 in DNA: TGTGCCAGCAGTGGACGATTGGAGGGCTACACCTTC. This chain joins TRBV2 and TRBJ1-2, with no clear D. This CDR3 comprises 12 residues. V lost 4 bases to trimming and J lost 8 bases, with 11 bases between them. Germline V lookup: CDR1 SNHLY, CDR2 FYNNEI. Variable domain in full (rest from reference TRBV2 and TRBJ1-2): EPEVTQTPSHQVTQMGQEVILRCVPISNHLYFYWYRQILGQKVEFLVSFYNNEISEKSEIFDDQFSVERPDGSNFTLKIRSTKLEDSAMYFCASSGRLEGYTFGSGTRLTVV.

CDR3 sequence reads: CAWSERDRGKPQHF. The CDR3 DNA is TGTGCCTGGAGCGAAAGGGACAGGGGGAAGCCCCAGCATTTT. The chain couples TRBV30 to TRBJ1-5; 11 bases align to TRBD1. V was clipped by 3 bases and J by 8 bases; unmatched bases: 6. This CDR3 is 14 amino acids long. CDR1 and CDR2 from the germline V gene are GTSNPN and SVGIG (reference sequence).

V and J are TRBV27 and TRBJ2-1, with D possibly matching TRBD1 (6 bases). The germline gives CDR1 MNHEY, CDR2 SMNVEV (reference sequence). The CDR3 runs 15 residues. Between the trimmed V and J ends, which lost 8 bases and 6 bases, there was a span of 20 bases. CDR3 residues: CASLSYADRSNEQFF. CDR3 nucleotide sequence: TGTGCCAGCCTAAGCTACGCCGACAGGTCCAATGAGCAGTTCTTC.

The rearrangement uses TRBV27 and TRBJ2-1; 10 bases are shared with TRBD2. CDR3 length equals 16 residues. From germline, CDR1 is MNHEY and CDR2 SMNVEV (reference sequence). V trimming: 6 bases; J trimming: 5 bases; junction bases outside the gene matches: 10. The CDR3 here is CASSFLSGRPDNEQFF. The CDR3 bases are TGTGCCAGCAGCTTCCTTAGCGGGAGGCCCGACAATGAGCAGTTCTTC.

This clone has a handful of counts. The chain combines TRBV10-3 with TRBJ1-1, with D possibly matching TRBD1 (5 bases). With 10 bases removed from V and 4 bases from J, the gap between germline ends came to 16 bases. Germline loops: CDR1 ENHRY, CDR2 SYGVKD. The CDR3 contains 13 residues. The CDR3 protein is CATRRDGSTEAFF. The DNA of the CDR3 is TGTGCCACCAGGAGGGACGGAAGCACTGAAGCTTTCTTT.

The CDR3 reads CAGRKGPDQPQHF. The CDR3 DNA sequence: TGTGCCGGTCGTAAAGGCCCGGATCAGCCCCAGCATTTT. V and J are TRBV19 and TRBJ1-5; D call uncertain. This CDR3 region has 13 residues. Trimming stripped 11 bases from V and 5 bases from J, with 16 bases between. The germline CDR1 and CDR2 sequences are LNHDA and SQIVND (reference sequence).

The chain links TRBV28 to TRBJ1-2; TRBD1 matches at 12 bases. Germline CDR1 reads MDHEN; CDR2 reads SYDVKM. This CDR3 has 14 residues. The V segment lost 7 bases and the J segment 7 bases; nucleotides outside the gene matches: 7. In nucleotides, the CDR3 is TGTGCCAGCATGTGGGACAGGGGGCAGGGTGGCTACACCTTC. Translation gives CASMWDRGQGGYTF.

V and J are TRBV7-8 and TRBJ2-1, with a weak D call TRBD2 (6 bases). The V and J ends lost 5 bases and 7 bases respectively, with 18 bases between them. CDR1 SGHVS and CDR2 FQNEAQ come from the germline V gene. The CDR3 has 15 residues. CDR3 sequence reads: CASSIRESAANEQFF. The DNA for the CDR3 is TGTGCCAGCAGCATTCGGGAGTCAGCGGCGAATGAGCAGTTCTTC.

This clone was recorded once. V is TRBV6-6 and J is TRBJ1-1, with no clear D. The germline CDR1 and CDR2 sequences are MNHNY and SVGAGI (reference sequence). Trimming pared 7 bases from V and 0 bases from J, leaving 3 bases between. The CDR3 spans 11 residues. CDR3 in DNA: TGTGCCAGCACCTTGAACACTGAAGCTTTCTTT. Translating it yields CASTLNTEAFF.